A selection of T cell receptor beta chains follows, all from one sample in a study of chemoradiotherapy in HPV16-positive cancers. TCRdb's copy holds only in-frame clones and misses some; the assay was immunoSEQ multiplex PCR. The profile covers 480 or so clones, with around nine tenths appearing a single time and about 11% taken by the ten largest. The sequencing here drew on tumor tissue, taken from a patient who underwent chemoradiotherapy. These receptor sequences come from a human donor with HPV-associated anogenital cancer. The CDR3 runs from the conserved cysteine through the conserved F or W. Fields, in order: J gene, clone size, D gene, V gene, CDR3 protein, CDR3 DNA. D genes are given only for firm matches. A clone size is listed for some rows: how often the clone was seen (once, few, many), or a class if it is expanded.

>TRBJ2-7|-|TRBD2|TRBV7-9
CASSLGTSGGFSSYEQYF
TGTGCCAGCAGCTTGGGGACTAGCGGGGGTTTCAGCTCCTACGAGCAGTACTTC
>TRBJ1-5|-|-|TRBV4-1
CASGQGRVGQPQHF
TGCGCCAGCGGGCAGGGAAGGGTAGGTCAGCCCCAGCATTTT
>TRBJ1-3|-|TRBD1|TRBV7-9
CASSRTGSSGNTIYF
TGTGCCAGCAGTCGGACAGGGAGCTCTGGAAACACCATATATTTT
>TRBJ2-5|once|-|TRBV27
CASSPWTVQETQYF
TGTGCCAGCAGTCCCTGGACCGTACAAGAGACCCAGTACTTC
>TRBJ1-5|-|-|TRBV28
CASSLLDRNNQPQHF
TGTGCCAGCAGTTTACTCGACAGGAACAATCAGCCCCAGCATTTT
>TRBJ2-5|-|TRBD1|TRBV7-9
CASSQKGAGAQETQYF
TGTGCCAGCAGCCAAAAGGGGGCGGGCGCACAAGAGACCCAGTACTTC
>TRBJ2-1|-|-|TRBV6-6
CASRPRTATYNERQFF
TGTGCCAGCAGACCCAGGACAGCAACCTACAATGAGCGGCAGTTCTTC
>TRBJ2-3|-|-|TRBV28
CASSLLGDTQYF
TGTGCCAGCAGTTTATTGGGGGATACGCAGTATTTT
>TRBJ2-7|-|-|TRBV21-1
CARNSGDKGYEQYF
TGTGCCAGAAACTCAGGGGATAAGGGCTACGAGCAGTACTTC
>TRBJ1-3|-|-|TRBV29-1
CSVEDSPVSGNTIYF
TGCAGCGTTGAAGATTCCCCGGTCTCTGGAAACACCATATATTTT
>TRBJ2-5|-|TRBD2|TRBV5-6
CASSSTGLAGEVTQYF
TGTGCCAGCAGTTCTACTGGACTAGCGGGGGAGGTGACCCAGTACTTC
>TRBJ2-2|-|-|TRBV5-1
CASSSGAGGPGELFF
TGCGCCAGCAGCTCAGGGGCCGGGGGACCCGGGGAGCTGTTTTTT
>TRBJ1-5|-|TRBD1|TRBV19
CASSISRTGDQPQHF
TGTGCCAGTAGTATCTCGAGGACAGGTGATCAGCCCCAGCATTTT
>TRBJ2-6|-|-|TRBV7-2
CASSLDPSRPGANVLTF
TGTGCCAGCAGCTTAGACCCCAGTCGGCCTGGGGCCAACGTCCTGACTTTC
>TRBJ1-2|-|-|TRBV28
CASRSRYSGGYTF
TGTGCCAGCCGGTCCCGGTATTCGGGAGGCTACACCTTC
>TRBJ1-2|-|TRBD1|TRBV2
CASSRTGNYGYTF
TGTGCCAGCAGTCGGACAGGGAACTATGGCTACACCTTC
>TRBJ2-3|-|TRBD1|TRBV7-8
CASLTGVEDTQYF
TGTGCCAGCCTCACAGGGGTCGAGGATACGCAGTATTTT
>TRBJ1-1|-|-|TRBV7-3
CASSSGVGTEAFF
TGTGCCAGCAGCTCCGGCGTCGGCACTGAAGCTTTCTTT
>TRBJ2-7|-|TRBD2|TRBV2
CASSDSGGFYEQYF
TGTGCCAGCAGTGATAGCGGGGGGTTCTACGAGCAGTACTTC
>TRBJ1-5|-|-|TRBV5-6
CASSYGPGEDQPQHF
TGTGCCAGCAGCTATGGACCGGGGGAGGATCAGCCCCAGCATTTT
>TRBJ2-7|-|-|TRBV29-1
CSVETLGANEQYF
TGCAGCGTTGAAACTTTAGGGGCGAACGAGCAGTACTTC
>TRBJ2-5|few|-|TRBV5-1
CASSPGVPRETQYF
TGCGCCAGCAGCCCTGGGGTCCCCAGGGAGACCCAGTACTTC
>TRBJ2-7|once|TRBD2|TRBV9
CASSVSSGGNYEQYF
TGTGCCAGCAGCGTTAGTAGCGGGGGGAACTACGAGCAGTACTTC
>TRBJ2-5|-|-|TRBV30
CAWKGNQKTQYF
TGTGCCTGGAAGGGGAATCAGAAGACCCAGTACTTC
>TRBJ2-5|-|-|TRBV6-4
CANPDQETQYF
TGTGCCAACCCAGACCAAGAGACCCAGTACTTC
>TRBJ1-1|few|-|TRBV30
CAWSRVEAFF
TGTGCCTGGAGTCGGGTTGAAGCTTTCTTT
>TRBJ1-2|-|-|TRBV7-6
CASSPTNADYGYTF
TGTGCCAGCAGCCCGACGAATGCGGACTATGGCTACACCTTC
>TRBJ1-5|-|-|TRBV4-3
CASSQTYRGNQPQHF
TGCGCCAGCAGCCAGACTTACAGAGGCAATCAGCCCCAGCATTTT
>TRBJ1-1|-|-|TRBV30
CAWSFRTEAFF
TGTGCCTGGAGTTTCCGGACTGAAGCTTTCTTT
>TRBJ2-1|-|TRBD2|TRBV5-1
CASSLPLAGGLRSSYNEQFF
TGCGCCAGCAGCTTACCCCTAGCGGGGGGACTGAGGAGCTCCTACAATGAGCAGTTCTTC
>TRBJ2-2|-|-|TRBV28
CASRSTGTRTGELFF
TGTGCCAGCAGGTCTACCGGGACTCGCACCGGGGAGCTGTTTTTT
>TRBJ1-6|-|-|TRBV5-6
CASSPGGADNSPLHF
TGTGCCAGCAGCCCCGGAGGAGCAGATAATTCACCCCTCCACTTT
>TRBJ2-5|-|-|TRBV6-6
CASSYYGQETQYF
TGTGCCAGCAGTTACTACGGCCAAGAGACCCAGTACTTC
>TRBJ2-3|-|TRBD2|TRBV5-1
CASSLKGGGYTDTQYF
TGCGCCAGCAGCTTAAAAGGCGGGGGGTACACAGATACGCAGTATTTT
>TRBJ1-4|-|-|TRBV28
CASSPPGAEKLFF
TGTGCCAGCAGTCCTCCCGGAGCCGAAAAACTGTTTTTT
>TRBJ1-5|-|TRBD1|TRBV27
CATRPNQGGQPQHF
TGTGCCACCCGACCAAATCAGGGGGGTCAGCCCCAGCATTTT
>TRBJ1-3|-|-|TRBV6-6
CASSYLSSGNTIYF
TGTGCCAGCAGTTACTTGAGCTCTGGAAACACCATATATTTT
>TRBJ1-1|-|TRBD1|TRBV2
CASSDRGLGTEAFF
TGTGCCAGCAGTGACAGGGGGTTGGGCACTGAAGCTTTCTTT
>TRBJ2-7|-|-|TRBV29-1
CSVRGIGGHEQYF
TGCAGCGTCAGAGGGATCGGAGGCCACGAGCAGTACTTC
>TRBJ1-4|-|TRBD1|TRBV6-1
CASSDWLTGDVGEKLFF
TGTGCCAGCAGTGACTGGCTTACAGGGGATGTTGGTGAAAAACTGTTTTTT
>TRBJ2-3|-|-|TRBV6-4
CASSTGERSTDTQYF
TGTGCCAGCAGTACAGGCGAGCGGAGCACAGATACGCAGTATTTT
>TRBJ1-4|-|TRBD1|TRBV19
CASSSGTATNEKLFF
TGTGCCAGTAGCTCCGGGACAGCAACTAATGAAAAACTGTTTTTT
>TRBJ2-3|-|TRBD2|TRBV19
CASSIDSISGGRGNTQYF
TGTGCCAGTAGTATAGACAGTATAAGCGGGGGGCGCGGGAATACGCAGTATTTT
>TRBJ1-2|once|TRBD1|TRBV7-9
CASSGGQGYYGYTF
TGTGCCAGCAGCGGGGGACAGGGTTACTATGGCTACACCTTC
>TRBJ2-2|once|-|TRBV9
CASSAGPTGELFF
TGTGCCAGCAGCGCGGGTCCCACCGGGGAGCTGTTTTTT
>TRBJ2-3|-|-|TRBV9
CASSVGEADTQYF
TGTGCCAGCAGCGTAGGGGAGGCAGATACGCAGTATTTT
>TRBJ1-2|-|TRBD1|TRBV2
CASSSGQSSYGYTF
TGTGCCAGCAGTTCGGGACAGAGCAGCTATGGCTACACCTTC
>TRBJ2-2|-|-|TRBV4-3
CASSQSLDLTLGIGELFF
TGCGCCAGCAGCCAATCATTAGACCTTACCTTAGGGATCGGGGAGCTGTTTTTT
>TRBJ2-5|-|TRBD2|TRBV5-1
CASSSGTSGSRQETQYF
TGCGCCAGCAGCTCCGGGACTAGCGGGTCACGCCAAGAGACCCAGTACTTC
>TRBJ2-7|-|-|TRBV4-1
CASSQGGREQYF
TGCGCCAGCAGCCAAGGGGGGCGCGAGCAGTACTTC
>TRBJ2-3|-|TRBD2|TRBV5-1
CASSQTSGGSDTQYF
TGCGCCAGCAGCCAGACTAGCGGGGGGTCAGATACGCAGTATTTT
>TRBJ1-1|-|-|TRBV5-1
CASSPSTGFSMNTEAFF
TGCGCCAGCAGCCCATCTACAGGCTTCTCCATGAACACTGAAGCTTTCTTT
>TRBJ2-6|-|-|TRBV28
CASSFPGAAFSGANVLTF
TGTGCCAGCAGTTTCCCGGGGGCCGCATTCTCTGGGGCCAACGTCCTGACTTTC
>TRBJ2-5|once|-|TRBV6-1
CASSEFGPQETQYF
TGTGCCAGCAGTGAATTTGGCCCCCAAGAGACCCAGTACTTC